This T cell receptor beta chain was documented in a study of blood T cells in healthy people across ages. General observations from the study: As age increased, TCR beta diversity per million T cells fell in a roughly linear fashion.

The second PCR ran about 6 to 11 cycles with a sample-barcoded 5' primer and J-beta primers. Each cDNA was tagged by a template-switch adaptor containing 12 random nucleotides. TCRdb re-called the 5' RACE reads through MiXCR, storing one row per CDR3 protein. The sample contains around 1.5 million distinct CDR3 sequences, roughly 32% of which appear only once. The CDR3 has 17 amino acids. J lost 2 bases, V lost 1 base, and 5 bases had no gene match. Germline V gene sequence: CDR1 MGHRA, CDR2 YSYEKL. Concerning this clonotype itself: Antigen specificity is unknown.

This TCR was sampled from a woman aged 25 to 45 in good health. The chain couples TRBV4-1 to TRBJ1-6; 7 bases agree with TRBD1. Specimen: blood. This chain's CDR3 is CASSQGTGRTYNSPLHF. The DNA for the CDR3 is TGCGCCAGCAGCCAAGGGACAGGACGAACCTATAATTCACCCCTCCACTTT.